Below are 22 T cell receptor beta chains sequenced from a single sample in a study of regulatory T cells in long-lasting Graves disease. The sample's time point: persistent/refractory GD, antithyroid drugs over 5 years with positive TRAb. From RNA extracted from PBMCs, the TCR library was made. Sequencing libraries for TCR beta were prepared with iRepertoire HTBI primers and Arm-PCR of CDR3 regions. TCRdb recomputed calls from the multiplex PCR reads with MiXCR, one row per CDR3 protein. The sample carries almost 350,000 distinct CDR3 sequences, about 18% recorded once. The sequencing here drew on peripheral blood mononuclear cells (PBMCs), taken when the disease was refractory, from a patient treated with antithyroid drugs. These receptors came from a female donor with Graves disease.

The chain carries TRBV6-1 and TRBJ1-1, with unresolved D. Germline V CDR1 and CDR2: MNHNS, SASEGT. The ends were cut back, 5 bases at V and 5 bases at J, with 12 bases in the middle. The CDR3 spans 13 residues. The CDR3 is CASSPFPGTEAFF. DNA of the CDR3: TGTGCCAGCAGTCCTTTTCCTGGAACTGAAGCTTTCTTT.

This clonotype has at least ten counts. CDR3 nucleotide sequence: TGTGCCAGCAGACCGGACGGTAGCACTGAAGCTTTCTTT. Protein product: CASRPDGSTEAFF. J is TRBJ1-1 and V is TRBV3-1; D not certain. Germline assignment: CDR1 LGHDT and CDR2 YNNKEL (reference sequence). The CDR3 has 13 amino acids. V gave up 6 bases and J gave up 4 bases, with 12 bases separating them.

Only a few counts were recorded for this clonotype. The rearrangement links TRBV27 to TRBJ2-7; tentatively, D is TRBD1 (6 bases). The CDR3 length is 14 residues. CDR1 is MNHEY and CDR2 is SMNVEV in the germline V gene (reference sequence). V was trimmed by 6 bases and J by 2 bases, leaving 14 bases between them. CDR3 nucleotide sequence: TGTGCCAGCAGCTTAAGCAGGGGAACCTACGAGCAGTACTTC. Translated, it gives CASSLSRGTYEQYF.

This chain joins TRBV4-1 and TRBJ1-5; possibly TRBD1 for D (5 bases). Germline-derived CDR1 and CDR2 are MGHRA and YSYEKL. The V end was cut by 1 base, the J end by 5 bases, with 18 bases between. The CDR3 runs to 17 residues. The CDR3 sequence is CASSQVFRGRLDQPQHF. CDR3 sequence (DNA): TGCGCCAGCAGCCAAGTTTTTAGGGGAAGGTTGGATCAGCCCCAGCATTTT.

J is TRBJ1-3 and V is TRBV28; D remains ambiguous. Germline V gene lookup returns CDR1 MDHEN and CDR2 SYDVKM. The CDR3 is made up of 10 amino acids. V was cut by 5 bases and J by 14 bases, with 10 bases left in between. The CDR3 DNA reads as TGTGCCAGCAGTGCAGAGACCCTATATTTT. Residues: CASSAETLYF.

Many counts were recorded for this clonotype. This chain links TRBV2 with TRBJ2-7; D gene ambiguous. This CDR3 region has 17 residues. V shed 3 bases and J shed 2 bases, with 20 bases lying between them. Germline-derived CDR1 and CDR2 are SNHLY and FYNNEI. The CDR3 protein is CASSEPDPWRETYEQYF. The CDR3 coding sequence is TGTGCCAGCAGTGAGCCGGATCCTTGGCGAGAAACCTACGAGCAGTACTTC.

This clonotype was observed many times. The genes are TRBV12-3 or TRBV12-4 and TRBJ1-2; 7 bases are shared with TRBD1. This CDR3 is 13 amino acids long. V trimming: 5 bases; J trimming: 3 bases; junction bases outside the gene matches: 3. In DNA, the CDR3 is TGTGCCAGCAGTCACGGGACAGACTATGGCTACACCTTC. Its translation is CASSHGTDYGYTF.

As to this clonotype: This may come from a read error, since a much larger clone is one base off. The chain is built from TRBV6-5 and TRBJ2-2; D is tentatively TRBD1 or TRBD2 (5 bases each). Germline V gene data show CDR1 as MNHEY and CDR2 as SVGAGI. The CDR3 loop spans 15 amino acids. CDR3 protein: CASSLSHRNTGELLF. As DNA, the CDR3 is TGTGCCAGCAGTTTGTCGCACAGGAACACCGGGGAGCTGCTTTTT.

This clonotype was detected many times. The J gene is TRBJ2-7, the V gene TRBV29-1; D may be TRBD1 (8 bases). The CDR3 covers 13 residues. Deletions cut 7 bases from V and 2 bases from J, with 15 bases between. Germline V gene sequence: CDR1 SQVTM, CDR2 ANQGSEA. The CDR3 region is CSAGQGGPYEQYF. CDR3 sequence (DNA): TGCAGCGCTGGACAGGGAGGGCCCTACGAGCAGTACTTC.

As regards this clonotype: A much more abundant neighbour one base away suggests this may be a read error. CDR3 in DNA: TGTGCCACCAGTGGTTTTAGGAACACTGAAGCTTTCTTT. Translating it yields CATSGFRNTEAFF. J is TRBJ1-1 and V is TRBV24-1; no firm D call. This CDR3 is built from 13 residues. Germline CDR1 is KGHDR and CDR2 is SFDVKD. Between the trimmed V and J ends, which lost 5 bases and 1 base, there was a span of 7 bases.

This clonotype was recorded many times. This rearrangement joins TRBV7-9 to TRBJ1-6, with D hard to call. CDR3 length equals 15 residues. Germline CDR1 is SEHNR and CDR2 is FQNEAQ (reference sequence). The V end was cut by 0 bases, the J end by 7 bases, with 10 bases between. CDR3 in amino acids: CASSLASTLNSPLHF. DNA of the CDR3: TGTGCCAGCAGCTTAGCTAGCACACTCAATTCACCCCTCCACTTT.

J is TRBJ1-2 and V is TRBV5-1; D is perhaps TRBD1 (5 bases). Germline lookup yields CDR1 SGHRS and CDR2 YFSETQ. The V gene lost 3 bases and the J gene lost 10 bases, with 10 bases spanning the gap. The CDR3 consists of 11 residues. DNA for the CDR3: TGCGCCAGCAGCTCCGGGGGGGTCTACACCTTC. Encoded protein: CASSSGGVYTF.

The table lists this clonotype with a few counts. V usage is TRBV5-6 and J usage is TRBJ2-5; no clear D. This CDR3 region has 15 residues. Per the germline V gene, CDR1 is SGHDT and CDR2 is YYEEEE. The V and J ends lost 0 bases and 0 bases respectively, with 9 bases between them. The DNA of the CDR3 is TGTGCCAGCAGCTTGGTAAGGGCAGACCAAGAGACCCAGTACTTC. It codes for CASSLVRADQETQYF. Variable domain in full (rest from reference TRBV5-6 and TRBJ2-5): DAGVTQSPTHLIKTRGQQVTLRCSPKSGHDTVSWYQQALGQGPQFIFQYYEEEERQRGNFPDRFSGHQFPNYSSELNVNALLLGDSALYLCASSLVRADQETQYFGPGTRLLVL.

This clonotype was seen more than once but under ten times. The chain employs TRBV7-9 and TRBJ2-7; tentatively, D is TRBD1 or TRBD2 (6 bases each). V lost 4 bases and J lost 6, with 10 bases in between. Germline CDR1 and CDR2: SEHNR and FQNEAQ (reference sequence). The CDR3 is made up of 12 amino acids. CDR3 loop: CASSSPGAEQYF. CDR3 nucleotide sequence: TGTGCCAGCAGCTCGCCGGGGGCCGAGCAGTACTTC.

This clonotype occurred many times. This chain joins TRBV27 and TRBJ2-5; D possibly uses TRBD1 or TRBD2 (7 bases each). Trimming left V 6 bases short and J 4 bases short, with 18 bases between. Germline loops: CDR1 MNHEY, CDR2 SMNVEV (reference sequence). The CDR3 is 15 amino acids. The CDR3 region is CASRPSGGRGETQYF. DNA for the CDR3: TGTGCCAGCAGGCCCTCAGGGGGGAGGGGAGAGACCCAGTACTTC.

This clonotype was counted between two and nine times. The rearrangement links TRBV7-9 to TRBJ2-7; D remains unclear. CDR3 length: 13 amino acids. Per the germline V gene, CDR1 is SEHNR and CDR2 is FQNEAQ (reference sequence). V was trimmed by 1 base and J by 3 bases, leaving 7 bases between them. The chain's CDR3 is CASSLEGNYEQYF. The CDR3 region has the DNA TGTGCCAGCAGCTTAGAAGGGAACTACGAGCAGTACTTC.

The V gene is TRBV7-2, the J gene TRBJ1-4; D unclear. The V gene's germline CDR1 is SGHTA and CDR2 FQGNSA. V was trimmed by 8 bases and J by 5 bases, leaving 15 bases between them. CDR3 length: 14 residues. The CDR3 reads CASGLTRTNEKLFF. CDR3 bases: TGTGCCAGCGGGTTAACACGGACGAATGAAAAACTGTTTTTT.

At least ten counts were recorded for this clonotype. The rearrangement links TRBV2 to TRBJ1-1; D might be TRBD1 (5 bases). Germline loops: CDR1 SNHLY, CDR2 FYNNEI. V was cut by 6 bases and J by 5 bases, with 16 bases left in between. This CDR3 spans 14 amino acids. CDR3 nucleotide sequence: TGTGCCAGCAGGGCACCTCGGGGCATAACTGAAGCTTTCTTT. It specifies CASRAPRGITEAFF.

Notes on this clonotype: Only one base separates this from a far larger clonotype, so it likely reflects a read error. The chain's CDR3 is CASSFTERGPTCEQYF. The CDR3 nucleotides read TGTGCCAGCAGTTTTACCGAGCGGGGGCCTACCTGCGAGCAGTACTTC. This rearrangement joins TRBV6-1 to TRBJ2-7; 8 nucleotides line up with TRBD2. CDR1 MNHNS and CDR2 SASEGT come from the germline V gene. The trim removed 5 bases at V and 6 bases at J, leaving 15 bases unmatched. There are 16 residues in the CDR3.

The chain joins TRBV4-2 to TRBJ2-5, with no clear D. Trimming shortened V by 8 bases and J by 4 bases, and 14 bases separated the two germline ends. Per the germline V gene, CDR1 is LGHNA and CDR2 is YNFKEQ. The CDR3 extends over 13 amino acids. The CDR3 nucleotides are TGTGCCAGCGGAAACACCGAGTCAGAGACCCAGTACTTC. Protein product: CASGNTESETQYF.

The V call is TRBV6-5, the J call TRBJ2-3; tentatively, D is TRBD1 (6 bases). The germline V and J ends were trimmed by 0 bases and 3 bases, with 10 bases remaining between them. Germline V gene sequence: CDR1 MNHEY, CDR2 SVGAGI. This CDR3 spans 15 amino acids. Written as DNA, the CDR3 is TGTGCCAGCAGTTACTCGAAGGGGGTAACAGATACGCAGTATTTT. Amino acid sequence: CASSYSKGVTDTQYF.

Only a few counts were recorded for this clonotype. This rearrangement joins TRBV11-3 to TRBJ1-3; 10 bases align to TRBD1. Trimming at V came to 3 bases and at J to 2 bases, leaving 7 bases not matched to a gene. Germline V gene sequence: CDR1 SGHNT, CDR2 YENEEA. CDR3 length equals 17 residues. The CDR3 reads CASSLWTGGRAGNTIYF. The CDR3 DNA is TGTGCCAGCAGCTTGTGGACAGGGGGTCGCGCTGGAAACACCATATATTTT.